This TCR beta chain was captured in a study of blood T cell repertoires in COVID-19. Germline V lookup: CDR1 SGHTA, CDR2 FQGNSA. Trimming pared 5 bases from V and 0 bases from J, leaving 6 bases between. The CDR3 contains 13 residues. As handled by the study authors: Reference gene primers were amplified, and this amplification served to estimate nucleated cell counts. The repertoire was sequenced with immunoSEQ multiplex PCR; TCRdb's copy has only in-frame clones and lacks some. V, J and clone size reflect that table, while D and trimming were determined from the DNA. The sample lists some 210,000 clones, 92% occurring once. Seattle's enrolled individuals joined amid active infection and were then monitored longitudinally.

The sample was peripheral blood. This clonotype was sampled from a man between 60 and 70 years old with COVID-19, enrolled during active disease. This chain connects TRBV7-2 to TRBJ2-3; D uncertain. CDR3 bases: TGTGCCAGCAGCGTTAGTAGCACAGATACGCAGTATTTT. This translates into CASSVSSTDTQYF.